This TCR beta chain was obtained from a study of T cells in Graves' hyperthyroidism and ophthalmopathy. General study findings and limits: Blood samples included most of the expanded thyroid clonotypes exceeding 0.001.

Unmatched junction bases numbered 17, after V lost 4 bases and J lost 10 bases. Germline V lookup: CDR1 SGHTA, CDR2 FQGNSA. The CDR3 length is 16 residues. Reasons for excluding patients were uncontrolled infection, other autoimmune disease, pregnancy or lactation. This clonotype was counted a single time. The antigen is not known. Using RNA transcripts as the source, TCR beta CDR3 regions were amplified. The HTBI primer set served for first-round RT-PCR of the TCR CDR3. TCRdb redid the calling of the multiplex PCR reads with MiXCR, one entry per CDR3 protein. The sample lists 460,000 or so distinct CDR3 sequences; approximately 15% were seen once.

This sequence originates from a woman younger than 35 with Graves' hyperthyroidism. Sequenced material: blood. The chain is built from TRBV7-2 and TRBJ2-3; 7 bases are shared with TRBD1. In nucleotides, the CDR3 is TGTGCCAGCAGCTCCAGACAGGGTCTGGATCTACTTGCGCAGTATTTT. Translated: CASSSRQGLDLLAQYF.